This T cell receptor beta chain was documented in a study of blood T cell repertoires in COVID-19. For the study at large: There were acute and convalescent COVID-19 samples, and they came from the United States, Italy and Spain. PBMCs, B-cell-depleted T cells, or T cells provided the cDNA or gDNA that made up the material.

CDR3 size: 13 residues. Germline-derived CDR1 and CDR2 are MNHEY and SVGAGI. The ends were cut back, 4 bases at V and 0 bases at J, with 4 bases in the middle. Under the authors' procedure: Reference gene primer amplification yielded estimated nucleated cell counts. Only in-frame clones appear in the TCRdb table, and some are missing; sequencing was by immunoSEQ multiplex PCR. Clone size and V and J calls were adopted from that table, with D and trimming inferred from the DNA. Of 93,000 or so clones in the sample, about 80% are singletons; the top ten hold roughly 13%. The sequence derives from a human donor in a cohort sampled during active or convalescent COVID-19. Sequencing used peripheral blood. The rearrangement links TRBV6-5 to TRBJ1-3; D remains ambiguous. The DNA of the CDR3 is TGTGCCAGCAGTTCCGTCTCTGGAAACACCATATATTTT. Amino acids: CASSSVSGNTIYF.